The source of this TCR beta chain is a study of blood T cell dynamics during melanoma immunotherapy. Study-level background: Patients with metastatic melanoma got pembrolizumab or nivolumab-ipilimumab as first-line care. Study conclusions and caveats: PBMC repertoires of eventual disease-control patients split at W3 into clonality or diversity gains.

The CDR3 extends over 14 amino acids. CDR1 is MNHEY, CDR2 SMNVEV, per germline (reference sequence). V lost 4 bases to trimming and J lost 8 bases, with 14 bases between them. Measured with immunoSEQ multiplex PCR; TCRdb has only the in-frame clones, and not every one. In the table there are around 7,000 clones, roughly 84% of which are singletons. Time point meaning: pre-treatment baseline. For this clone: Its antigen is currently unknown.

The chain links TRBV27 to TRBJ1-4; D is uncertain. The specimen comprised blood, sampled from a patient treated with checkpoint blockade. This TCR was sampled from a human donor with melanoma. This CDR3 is CASSSGTPGEKLFF. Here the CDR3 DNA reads TGTGCCAGCAGTTCCGGCACCCCGGGAGAAAAACTGTTTTTT.